This T cell receptor (beta chain) was retrieved from a study of cytomegalovirus exposure and HLA in healthy donors. General observations from the study: As confirmed in vitro, three CMV-associated chains were specific for CMV antigens.

It was with 60 Vbeta and 13 Jbeta primers that the PCR ran. TCRdb keeps only in-frame clones here, not all; method: immunoSEQ multiplex PCR. The table lists about 150,000 clones, around 84% of them singletons. The germline gives CDR1 SGHNT, CDR2 YYREEE (reference sequence). CDR3 length: 16 residues. The V segment lost 1 base and the J segment 1 base; nucleotides outside the gene matches: 5. Donors had nominal health at sampling but likely had unrecorded immune exposures. As to this clone: Its antigen is as yet unknown.

The receptor comes from a woman under 30 in good health and CMV-seronegative. Sequencing input: PBMCs. This chain joins TRBV5-4 and TRBJ2-5, with 9 bases lining up with TRBD2. The CDR3 sequence: CASSLSLAGFQETQYF. CDR3 nucleotide sequence: TGTGCCAGCAGCTTGAGCCTAGCGGGGTTCCAAGAGACCCAGTACTTC.